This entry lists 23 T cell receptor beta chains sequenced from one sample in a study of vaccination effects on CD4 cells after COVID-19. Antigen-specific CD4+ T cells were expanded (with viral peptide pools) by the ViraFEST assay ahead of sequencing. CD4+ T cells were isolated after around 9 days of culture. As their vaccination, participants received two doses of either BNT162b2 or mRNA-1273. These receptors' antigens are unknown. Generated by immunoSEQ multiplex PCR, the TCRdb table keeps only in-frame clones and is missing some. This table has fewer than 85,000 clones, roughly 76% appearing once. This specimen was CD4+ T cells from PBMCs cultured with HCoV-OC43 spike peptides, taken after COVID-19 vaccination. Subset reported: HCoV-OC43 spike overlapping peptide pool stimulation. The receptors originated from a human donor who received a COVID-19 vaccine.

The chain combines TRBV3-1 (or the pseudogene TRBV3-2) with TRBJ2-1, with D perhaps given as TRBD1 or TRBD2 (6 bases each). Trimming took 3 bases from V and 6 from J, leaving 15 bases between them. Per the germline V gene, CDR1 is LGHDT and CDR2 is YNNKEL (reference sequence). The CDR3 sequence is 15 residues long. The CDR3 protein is CASSQTGALVNEQFF. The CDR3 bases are TGTGCCAGCAGCCAGACGGGGGCCCTAGTCAATGAGCAGTTCTTC.

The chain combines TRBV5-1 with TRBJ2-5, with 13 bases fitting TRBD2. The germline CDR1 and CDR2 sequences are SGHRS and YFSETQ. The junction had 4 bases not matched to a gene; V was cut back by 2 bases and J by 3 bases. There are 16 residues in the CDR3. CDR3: CASSFRLAGGKETQYF. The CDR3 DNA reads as TGCGCCAGCAGCTTTCGACTAGCGGGGGGAAAAGAGACCCAGTACTTC.

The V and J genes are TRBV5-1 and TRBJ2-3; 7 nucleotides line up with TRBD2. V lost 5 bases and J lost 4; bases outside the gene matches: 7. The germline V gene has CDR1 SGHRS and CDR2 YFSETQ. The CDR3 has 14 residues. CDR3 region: CASRYERGADTQYF. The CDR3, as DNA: TGCGCCAGCAGGTATGAGCGGGGCGCAGATACGCAGTATTTT.

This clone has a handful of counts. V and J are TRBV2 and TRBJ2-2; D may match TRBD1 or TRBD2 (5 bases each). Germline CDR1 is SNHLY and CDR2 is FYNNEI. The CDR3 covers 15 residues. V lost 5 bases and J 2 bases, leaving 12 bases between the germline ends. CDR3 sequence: CASSRWGTNTGELFF. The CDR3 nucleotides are TGTGCCAGCAGTAGGTGGGGGACCAACACCGGGGAGCTGTTTTTT.

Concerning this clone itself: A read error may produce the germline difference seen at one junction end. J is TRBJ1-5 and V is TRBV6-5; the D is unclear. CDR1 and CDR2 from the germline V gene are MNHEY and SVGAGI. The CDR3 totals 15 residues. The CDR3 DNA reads TGTGCCAGCAGCTACTCCGGGGAAGGCAATCAGCCCCAGCATTTT. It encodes CASSYSGEGNQPQHF.

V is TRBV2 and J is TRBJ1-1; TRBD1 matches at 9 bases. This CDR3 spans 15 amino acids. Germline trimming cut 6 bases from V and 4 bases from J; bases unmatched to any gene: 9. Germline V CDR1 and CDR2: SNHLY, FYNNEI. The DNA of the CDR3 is TGTGCCAGCAGGTTATCCGGGACAGGGTCCACTGAAGCTTTCTTT. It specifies CASRLSGTGSTEAFF.

CDR3 coding DNA: TGCGCCAGCAGCCAAGGTCGGGGGAGTGGGTCAGATACGCAGTATTTT. Encoded protein: CASSQGRGSGSDTQYF. The chain links TRBV4-1 to TRBJ2-3; tentatively, D is TRBD2 (6 bases). Trimming left V 1 base short and J 4 bases short, with 15 bases between. The germline gives CDR1 MGHRA, CDR2 YSYEKL. The CDR3 has 16 residues.

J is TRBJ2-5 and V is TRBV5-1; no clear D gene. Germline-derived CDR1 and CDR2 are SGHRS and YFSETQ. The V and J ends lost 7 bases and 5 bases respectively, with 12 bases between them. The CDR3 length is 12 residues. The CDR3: CASYGPHETQYF. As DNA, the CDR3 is TGCGCCAGCTACGGGCCTCATGAGACCCAGTACTTC.

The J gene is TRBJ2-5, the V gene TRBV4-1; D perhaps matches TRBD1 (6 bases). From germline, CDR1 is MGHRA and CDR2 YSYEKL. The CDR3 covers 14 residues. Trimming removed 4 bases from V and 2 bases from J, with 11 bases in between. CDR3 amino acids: CASSRTVGQETQYF. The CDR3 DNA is TGCGCCAGCAGCCGGACAGTAGGGCAAGAGACCCAGTACTTC.

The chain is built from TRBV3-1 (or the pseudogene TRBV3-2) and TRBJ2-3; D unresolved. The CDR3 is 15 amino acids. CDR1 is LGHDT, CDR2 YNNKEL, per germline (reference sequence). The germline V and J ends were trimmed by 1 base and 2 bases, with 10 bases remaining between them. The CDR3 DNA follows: TGTGCCAGCAGCCAAGCGGGCTTCGACACAGATACGCAGTATTTT. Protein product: CASSQAGFDTDTQYF.

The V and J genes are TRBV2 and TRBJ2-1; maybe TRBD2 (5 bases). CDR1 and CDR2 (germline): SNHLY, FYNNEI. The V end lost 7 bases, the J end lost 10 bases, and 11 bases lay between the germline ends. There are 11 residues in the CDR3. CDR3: CASTLLAEQFF. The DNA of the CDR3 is TGTGCCAGCACTCTCCTAGCAGAGCAGTTCTTC.

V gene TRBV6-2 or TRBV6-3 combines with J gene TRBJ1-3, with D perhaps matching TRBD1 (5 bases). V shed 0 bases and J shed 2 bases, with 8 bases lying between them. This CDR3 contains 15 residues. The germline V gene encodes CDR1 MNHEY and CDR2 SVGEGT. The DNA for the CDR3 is TGTGCCAGCAGTTACTCGTTGGGGGCTGGAAACACCATATATTTT. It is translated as CASSYSLGAGNTIYF.

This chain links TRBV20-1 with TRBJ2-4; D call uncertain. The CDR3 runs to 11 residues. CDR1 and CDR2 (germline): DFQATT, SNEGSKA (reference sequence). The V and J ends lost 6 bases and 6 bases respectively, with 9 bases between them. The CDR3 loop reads CSAPVLNIQYF. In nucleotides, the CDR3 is TGCAGTGCCCCCGTCCTAAACATTCAGTACTTC.

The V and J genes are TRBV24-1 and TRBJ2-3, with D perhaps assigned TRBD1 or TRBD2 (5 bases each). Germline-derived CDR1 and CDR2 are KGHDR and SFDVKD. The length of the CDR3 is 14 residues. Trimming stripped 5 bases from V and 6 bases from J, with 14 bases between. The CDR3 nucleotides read TGTGCCACCAGTGTCCGGGGTGGGGCGGATACGCAGTATTTT. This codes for CATSVRGGADTQYF.

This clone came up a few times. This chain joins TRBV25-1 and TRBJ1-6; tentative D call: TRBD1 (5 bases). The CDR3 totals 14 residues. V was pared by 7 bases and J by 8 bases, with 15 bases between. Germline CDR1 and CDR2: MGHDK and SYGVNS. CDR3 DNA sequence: TGTGCCAGCAATCAGGGAGGGCTCGATTCACCCCTCCACTTT. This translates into CASNQGGLDSPLHF.

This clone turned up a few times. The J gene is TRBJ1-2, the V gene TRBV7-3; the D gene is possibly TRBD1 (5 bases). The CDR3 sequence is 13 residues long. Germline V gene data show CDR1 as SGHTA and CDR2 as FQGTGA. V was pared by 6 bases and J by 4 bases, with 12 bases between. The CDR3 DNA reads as TGTGCCAGCAGTCCTACTCAGGGCTATGGCTACACCTTC. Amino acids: CASSPTQGYGYTF.

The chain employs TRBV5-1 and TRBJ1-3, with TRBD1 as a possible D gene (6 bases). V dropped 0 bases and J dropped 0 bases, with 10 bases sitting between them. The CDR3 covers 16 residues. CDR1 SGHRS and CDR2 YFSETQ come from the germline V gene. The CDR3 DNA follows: TGCGCCAGCAGCTTGGGGACAGCTACCTCTGGAAACACCATATATTTT. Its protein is CASSLGTATSGNTIYF.

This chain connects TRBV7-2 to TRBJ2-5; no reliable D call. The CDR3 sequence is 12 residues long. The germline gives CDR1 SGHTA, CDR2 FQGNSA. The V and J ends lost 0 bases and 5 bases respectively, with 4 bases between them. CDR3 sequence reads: CASSLALETQYF. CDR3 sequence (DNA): TGTGCCAGCAGCTTAGCATTGGAGACCCAGTACTTC.

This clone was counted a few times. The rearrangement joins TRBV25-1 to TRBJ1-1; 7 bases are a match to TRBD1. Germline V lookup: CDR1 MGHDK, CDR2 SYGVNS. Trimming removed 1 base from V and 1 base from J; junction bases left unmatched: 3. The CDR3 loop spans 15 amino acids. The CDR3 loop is CASSESNRGNTEAFF. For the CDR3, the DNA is TGTGCCAGCAGTGAATCAAACAGGGGGAACACTGAAGCTTTCTTT. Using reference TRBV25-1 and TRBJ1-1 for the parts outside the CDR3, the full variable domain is EADIYQTPRYLVIGTGKKITLECSQTMGHDKMYWYQQDPGMELHLIHYSYGVNSTEKGDLSSESTVSRIRTEHFPLTLESARPSHTSQYLCASSESNRGNTEAFFGQGTRLTVV.

The CDR3 reads CASSTGTPSPRGNEQYV. DNA for the CDR3: TGTGCCAGCAGTACCGGGACCCCCAGTCCCCGGGGTAACGAGCAGTACGTC. The gene calls are TRBV7-8 and TRBJ2-7; D assignment may be TRBD1 or TRBD2 (5 bases each). CDR1 SGHVS and CDR2 FQNEAQ come from the germline V gene. V was cut by 6 bases and J by 5 bases, with 26 bases left in between. This CDR3 is 17 amino acids long.

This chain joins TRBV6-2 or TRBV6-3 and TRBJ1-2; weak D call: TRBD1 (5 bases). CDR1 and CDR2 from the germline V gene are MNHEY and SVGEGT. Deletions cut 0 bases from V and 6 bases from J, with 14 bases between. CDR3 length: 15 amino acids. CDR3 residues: CASSYSRGAKHGYTF. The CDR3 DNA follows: TGTGCCAGCAGTTACTCAAGAGGGGCTAAGCATGGCTACACCTTC.

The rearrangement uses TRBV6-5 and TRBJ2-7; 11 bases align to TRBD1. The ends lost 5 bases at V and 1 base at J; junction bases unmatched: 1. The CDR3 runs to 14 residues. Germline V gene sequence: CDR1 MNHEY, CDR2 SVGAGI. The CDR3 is CASSRDRGSYEQYV. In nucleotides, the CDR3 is TGTGCCAGCAGTCGGGACAGGGGGTCCTACGAGCAGTACGTC.

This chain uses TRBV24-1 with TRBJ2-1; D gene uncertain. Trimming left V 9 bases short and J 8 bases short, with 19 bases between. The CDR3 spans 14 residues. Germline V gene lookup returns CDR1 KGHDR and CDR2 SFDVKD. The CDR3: CATGSSLTAYEQFF. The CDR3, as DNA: TGTGCCACCGGGTCGAGTCTTACTGCTTATGAGCAGTTCTTC.